The sequence of this T cell receptor (beta chain) was determined in a study of post-analysis software for immune sequencing data (dated by TCRdb to between 2014 and 2017). At the level of the whole study: Recorded disease courses included relapsing-remitting, secondary progressive and progressive-relapsing multiple sclerosis, with some patients lacking subtype annotation. A subset of samples was prepared in parallel using single-end sample barcoding, then pooled and co-amplified after Illumina adapter ligation. The patient repertoires were set against about 12 previously published healthy control repertoires from donors whose ages ranged from roughly 6 to 26 years. General study outcomes and caveats: Multiple sclerosis patients had significantly lower normalized Chao1 diversity than controls, a result that suggests substantial peripheral T-cell clonal expansion. Direct clustering with F measure revealed strong co-clustering of samples prepared in the same batch, which led to a batch-effect correction. The multiple sclerosis patient group was slightly younger than the control group. Significantly higher frequencies in patients than in controls were found for five or six TRBV segments, including TRBV5-6, TRBV5-1 and TRBV20-1.

There are a few counts of this clonotype. No cognate antigen has been identified for it. The input lacks base qualities; no much larger clone sits a single base away. Libraries were made using PCR. Sequenced on an Illumina HiSeq 2500. To reduce PCR and sequencing biases, unique molecular identifiers were built into the TCR beta cDNA libraries. Roughly 500,000 cDNA molecules were obtained per 1 to 10 million input T cells, so each molecule approximated one T cell. The same protocol used for the earlier healthy control dataset was applied to prepare and sequence the patient libraries. Within a given batch, samples were prepared together, multiplexed and sequenced on the same HiSeq lane. In the original analysis: MIGEC handled the raw barcoded reads, throwing out single-read molecular identifier groups before consensus assembly and CDR3 extraction. VDJtools was used for post-analysis of the clonotype tables, with diversity normalized by down-sampling every dataset to the smallest sample size. To correct batch-related cross-sample contamination, repertoire overlap clustering matched CDR3 amino acid sequences but not nucleotide sequences. In TCRdb, the public reads were trimmed at Q25 with fastp and aligned with MiXCR, with productive beta chains retained. Rows with a matching CDR3 protein are joined into one entry that keeps the most common DNA and genes. V and J calls and clone size were set by TCRdb, not the authors. The sample records hundreds of thousands of distinct CDR3 sequences, approximately 53% of which are singletons. The biggest ten clones account for roughly 4.4% of the sample.

To demonstrate the VDJtools post-analysis software, the study profiled TCR beta repertoires from the peripheral blood of about 13 young patients with multiple sclerosis. The multiple sclerosis patients were children and adolescents ranging in age from roughly 6 to 15 years. Inclusive of the bounding cysteine and phenylalanine, the CDR3 is 13 residues long. The retained sequence is limited to the CDR3, 39 bases, with the frame set at the first base. At the junction V is shortened by 5 bases and J by 3 bases, with 11 bases in between. The receptor comes from a girl aged 5 to 17 with multiple sclerosis. Input material: blood. This chain is built from TRBV12-3 or TRBV12-4 and TRBJ2-7, with the identity of the D gene unclear. CDR3 sequence: CASSRGTIYEQYF. The DNA reads as follows: TGTGCCAGCAGTCGCGGAACTATCTACGAGCAGTACTTC.